This T cell receptor beta chain was captured in a study of CXCR3-negative and CXCR3-positive naive CD8 T cells. Carrying UMI labels, the TRB cDNA libraries were prepared through 5' RACE. TCRdb derives one entry per CDR3 protein from the 5' RACE reads, leaving out DNA. This sample contains roughly 40,000 distinct CDR3 sequences. This receptor was taken from a human donor in good health. Some clones in this sample may be carry-over from other donors' samples. Specimen: memory CD8+ T cells from blood.

The CDR3 region is CASSKRDGDYNSPLHF. The rearrangement links TRBV18 to TRBJ1-6; no DNA is available, so the TRBD1 call from TCRdb remains unchecked. The germline V gene encodes CDR1 KGHSH and CDR2 LQKENI. This CDR3 has 16 amino acids.